This entry lists 24 T cell receptor beta chains sequenced from one sample in a study of cytomegalovirus exposure and HLA in healthy donors. 60 Vbeta and 13 Jbeta primers were used in PCR. The repertoire was sequenced with immunoSEQ multiplex PCR; TCRdb's copy has only in-frame clones and lacks some. Among about 98,000 clones, around 68% were seen once, and the ten largest hold 1.2%. The material sequenced was PBMCs. The receptors originated from a female donor in good health and CMV-seronegative.

The rearrangement joins TRBV19 to TRBJ1-5; no definite D call. Trimming left V 11 bases short and J 2 bases short, with 22 bases between. Germline CDR1 and CDR2: LNHDA and SQIVND (reference sequence). The CDR3 spans 16 residues. The CDR3, as DNA: TGTGCCTCGGGAGGGATTCATGAGGGTGGCAATCAGCCCCAGCATTTT. Encoded protein: CASGGIHEGGNQPQHF.

This clone was counted between two and nine times. The chain employs TRBV5-6 and TRBJ2-2, with TRBD2 matching 11 bases. V lost 4 bases, J lost 4 bases, and 6 bases stayed unmatched. This CDR3 contains 16 residues. Germline CDR1 SGHDT, CDR2 YYEEEE. As DNA, the CDR3 is TGTGCCAGCAGCCGGGGACTAGCGGCCCCCACCGGGGAGCTGTTTTTT. Its translation: CASSRGLAAPTGELFF.

This clone was detected a few times. V and J are TRBV13 and TRBJ1-2; TRBD1 matches at 9 bases. Losses at the gene ends were 5 bases for V and 7 bases for J; bases not matched to a gene: 8. Germline V gene sequence: CDR1 PRHDT, CDR2 FYEKMQ (reference sequence). CDR3 length equals 14 residues. CDR3 DNA sequence: TGTGCCAGCAGCCCTTTCGGACAGGGGCTTGGCTACACCTTC. This codes for CASSPFGQGLGYTF.

V and J are TRBV6-1 and TRBJ2-7; 8 bases align to TRBD1. V shed 7 bases, J shed 12 bases, and the junction held 14 bases outside the gene matches. The V gene's germline CDR1 is MNHNS and CDR2 SASEGT. The CDR3 loop spans 13 amino acids. CDR3 residues: CASTAGTGPPPYF. Here the CDR3 DNA reads TGTGCCAGCACTGCCGGGACAGGCCCTCCGCCGTACTTC.

This clone was found a few times. The chain joins TRBV2 to TRBJ2-3, with D possibly matching TRBD2 (6 bases). The V gene lost 7 bases and the J gene lost 1 base, with 15 bases spanning the gap. Germline CDR1 SNHLY, CDR2 FYNNEI. The CDR3 is 15 amino acids. The CDR3, as DNA: TGTGCCAGCAACGAGGTGGGGGGAGGCACAGATACGCAGTATTTT. It is translated as CASNEVGGGTDTQYF.

The chain recombines TRBV6-5 with TRBJ1-2; 9 bases fit TRBD1. The V and J ends lost 11 bases and 4 bases, in that order; junction bases with no gene match: 5. Germline assignment: CDR1 MNHEY and CDR2 SVGAGI. The CDR3 runs to 12 residues. CDR3 protein: CAARDRAYGYTF. The CDR3 nucleotides read TGTGCCGCCAGGGACAGGGCCTATGGCTACACCTTC.

The genes are TRBV5-6 and TRBJ1-1; D is possibly TRBD1 (6 bases). Trimming left V 4 bases short and J 7 bases short, with 20 bases between. Germline V gene data show CDR1 as SGHDT and CDR2 as YYEEEE. The CDR3 loop spans 15 amino acids. The CDR3 DNA follows: TGTGCCAGCAGCGTGGCAACAGGGTTATGGGTTGAAGCTTTCTTT. Protein product: CASSVATGLWVEAFF.

This chain uses TRBV6-4 with TRBJ2-1, with 11 bases identical to TRBD1. Germline CDR1 and CDR2: MRHNA and SNTAGT. The CDR3 contains 15 residues. V gave up 3 bases and J gave up 6 bases; unmatched junction bases: 4. The CDR3 reads CASSEGTGGPNEQFF. The CDR3 DNA is TGTGCCAGCAGTGAGGGGACAGGGGGTCCCAATGAGCAGTTCTTC.

The chain joins TRBV2 to TRBJ1-2; 10 nucleotides match TRBD1. This CDR3 contains 13 residues. CDR1 SNHLY and CDR2 FYNNEI come from the germline V gene. V was pared by 6 bases and J by 6 bases, with 4 bases of the junction left unmatched. The CDR3 bases are TGTGCCAGCAGCGCCGGGACAGGGGATGGCTACACCTTC. Protein: CASSAGTGDGYTF.

The chain uses TRBV19 and TRBJ1-1, with 9 bases aligning to TRBD1. The germline V gene has CDR1 LNHDA and CDR2 SQIVND (reference sequence). V was clipped by 6 bases and J by 4 bases; unmatched bases: 9. The CDR3 runs 15 residues. CDR3 DNA: TGTGCCAGTAGCCTAGGAACAGGGGGCCGCACTGAAGCTTTCTTT. Protein product: CASSLGTGGRTEAFF.

The V call is TRBV5-1, the J call TRBJ1-5; 8 nucleotides line up with TRBD1. The CDR3 extends over 14 amino acids. The germline V gene has CDR1 SGHRS and CDR2 YFSETQ. V gave up 3 bases and J gave up 4 bases; unmatched junction bases: 3. The chain's CDR3 is CASSWTGLNQPQHF. Written as DNA, the CDR3 is TGCGCCAGCAGCTGGACAGGGCTAAATCAGCCCCAGCATTTT.

The chain has TRBV4-3 and TRBJ1-3; tentatively, D is TRBD1 (5 bases). The CDR3 consists of 16 residues. V lost 0 bases to trimming and J lost 3 bases, with 12 bases between them. Per germline, CDR1 LGHNA and CDR2 YSLEER. CDR3 in amino acids: CASSQDLGGYGNTIYF. In nucleotides, the CDR3 is TGCGCCAGCAGCCAAGATCTGGGGGGATATGGAAACACCATATATTTT.

The V call is TRBV27, the J call TRBJ2-7; weak D call: TRBD1 (6 bases). CDR1 and CDR2 from the germline V gene are MNHEY and SMNVEV (reference sequence). The V end lost 4 bases, the J end lost 4 bases, and 17 bases lay between the germline ends. The CDR3 consists of 15 residues. The CDR3, as DNA: TGTGCCAGCAGTTCCCCGAGGGGGAATACTTACGAGCAGTACTTC. It translates to CASSSPRGNTYEQYF.

This clone has only a few counts. V is TRBV5-4 and J is TRBJ2-5; 7 nucleotides agree with TRBD2. CDR1 is SGHNT, CDR2 YYREEE, per germline (reference sequence). CDR3 size: 15 residues. Unmatched junction bases numbered 8, after V lost 5 bases and J lost 1 base. The CDR3 protein is CASSGGAGIQETQYF. The CDR3 bases are TGTGCCAGCAGTGGCGGAGCGGGGATCCAAGAGACCCAGTACTTC.

The chain carries TRBV10-3 and TRBJ2-3; 7 bases agree with TRBD2. Germline loops: CDR1 ENHRY, CDR2 SYGVKD. V lost 3 bases and J lost 5; bases outside the gene matches: 5. This CDR3 is 14 amino acids long. The CDR3 loop reads CAISDGGRGDTQYF. CDR3 coding DNA: TGTGCCATCAGTGACGGCGGGAGAGGAGATACGCAGTATTTT.

The chain has TRBV7-9 and TRBJ1-4, with TRBD1 matching 7 bases. Germline lookup yields CDR1 SEHNR and CDR2 FQNEAQ (reference sequence). The CDR3 is 13 residues long. The J segment lost 6 bases and the V segment lost 5 bases, leaving 3 bases of the junction unmatched. In nucleotides, the CDR3 is TGTGCCAGCAGCCTTGACAGGGATGAAAAACTGTTTTTT. Translating gives CASSLDRDEKLFF.

The chain links TRBV19 to TRBJ1-2; 7 bases agree with TRBD1. The V gene's germline CDR1 is LNHDA and CDR2 SQIVND (reference sequence). The CDR3 totals 13 residues. V gave up 8 bases and J gave up 2 bases; unmatched junction bases: 5. CDR3 nucleotide sequence: TGTGCCAGTTCAGGACAGGCAAACTATGGCTACACCTTC. Protein sequence: CASSGQANYGYTF.

This clone appeared once. The chain uses TRBV5-6 and TRBJ2-2; tentative D call: TRBD2 (6 bases). There are 14 residues in the CDR3. Between the trimmed V and J ends, which lost 4 bases and 5 bases, there was a span of 12 bases. Looked up from germline, CDR1 is SGHDT and CDR2 is YYEEEE. The DNA for the CDR3 is TGTGCCAGCAGCAGCGGGCTGTCAACCGGGGAGCTGTTTTTT. Translating gives CASSSGLSTGELFF.

The CDR3 coding sequence is TGTGCCTGGAAAGGAGATCCGAACACCGGGGAGCTGTTTTTT. As protein: CAWKGDPNTGELFF. The chain has TRBV30 and TRBJ2-2; D not resolved. The V gene lost 4 bases and the J gene lost 0 bases, with 9 bases spanning the gap. Germline lookup yields CDR1 GTSNPN and CDR2 SVGIG (reference sequence). The CDR3 has 14 amino acids.

Only a few counts were recorded for this clone. In DNA form, the CDR3 reads TGTGCCAGCAGCCCCCCTTTTAGACTAGCGCCCTTCAATGAGCAGTTCTTC. It yields the protein CASSPPFRLAPFNEQFF. This chain connects TRBV7-9 to TRBJ2-1, with 8 bases that match TRBD2. In germline, CDR1 is SEHNR, CDR2 FQNEAQ (reference sequence). This CDR3 region has 17 residues. The J segment lost 6 bases and the V segment lost 5 bases, leaving 15 bases of the junction unmatched.

The gene calls are TRBV6-5 and TRBJ2-2; no definite D call. The germline V gene encodes CDR1 MNHEY and CDR2 SVGAGI. CDR3 length equals 15 residues. V lost 2 bases and J lost 0, with 7 bases in between. In DNA, the CDR3 is TGTGCCAGCAGTTACGGGCAGCCGAACACCGGGGAGCTGTTTTTT. Translated, it gives CASSYGQPNTGELFF.

The J gene is TRBJ1-2, the V gene TRBV4-1; a possible D gene is TRBD1 (6 bases). V was pared by 1 base and J by 2 bases, with 14 bases between. The V gene's germline CDR1 is MGHRA and CDR2 YSYEKL. This CDR3 region has 16 residues. CDR3 sequence: CASSQGDIRGNYGYTF. The DNA for the CDR3 is TGCGCCAGCAGCCAAGGGGACATTCGTGGAAACTATGGCTACACCTTC.

This clone is labeled medium-sized (0.01 to 0.1%). The chain links TRBV15 to TRBJ2-5; TRBD2 agrees at 8 bases. V was pared by 1 base and J by 4 bases, with 8 bases of the junction left unmatched. The CDR3 is 16 amino acids. The germline V gene encodes CDR1 LNHNV and CDR2 YYDKDF (reference sequence). CDR3 DNA: TGTGCCACCAGCAGAGGTTCGGGGAGCGGGGGAGAGACCCAGTACTTC. Its translation is CATSRGSGSGGETQYF.

This chain joins TRBV2 and TRBJ2-4; the match to TRBD1 covers 8 bases. Germline-derived CDR1 and CDR2 are SNHLY and FYNNEI. Losses at the gene ends were 7 bases for V and 3 bases for J; bases not matched to a gene: 14. The length of the CDR3 is 17 residues. The CDR3 here is CASIGQGFLWGKNIQYF. The CDR3 DNA reads TGTGCCAGCATAGGACAGGGTTTTCTTTGGGGCAAAAACATTCAGTACTTC.